The next 17 T cell receptor beta chains were all read from a single sample in a study of chemoradiotherapy in HPV16-positive cancers. TCRdb's table, derived via immunoSEQ multiplex PCR, lists solely in-frame clones and lacks some. This table has about 19,000 clones, more than 80% appearing once. The sequences come from blood, collected from a patient who underwent chemoradiotherapy. Receptors were obtained from a human donor with HPV-associated anogenital cancer.

The V and J genes are TRBV18 and TRBJ2-3, with 10 bases that match TRBD1. CDR3 length: 15 residues. V shed 6 bases and J 0 bases; nucleotides not matched to a gene: 3. Germline V lookup: CDR1 KGHSH, CDR2 LQKENI. Here the CDR3 DNA reads TGTGCCAGCTCGGACAGGGGGACTAGCACAGATACGCAGTATTTT. Translation: CASSDRGTSTDTQYF.

This chain uses TRBV9 with TRBJ2-3, with TRBD2 identical over 12 bases. Trimming cost V 4 bases and J 4 bases; bases outside gene matches: 16. This CDR3 spans 19 amino acids. Germline-derived CDR1 and CDR2 are SGDLS and YYNGEE. The CDR3: CASSFHLAGGPEAADTQYF. As DNA, the CDR3 is TGTGCCAGCAGCTTCCATCTAGCGGGGGGGCCTGAGGCGGCAGATACGCAGTATTTT.

The V call is TRBV29-1, the J call TRBJ1-4; the D gene is possibly TRBD1 (5 bases). Germline values: CDR1 SQVTM, CDR2 ANQGSEA. V was clipped by 0 bases and J by 4 bases, with 27 bases between them. The CDR3 covers 20 residues. The CDR3: CSVEEGARDSTGGFNEKLFF. Here the CDR3 DNA reads TGCAGCGTTGAAGAAGGAGCCCGGGACTCTACAGGCGGATTTAATGAAAAACTGTTTTTT.

The chain recombines TRBV6-4 with TRBJ1-1, with a tentative D call TRBD1 (5 bases). CDR1 and CDR2 from the germline V gene are MRHNA and SNTAGT. V was trimmed by 6 bases and J by 4 bases, leaving 21 bases between them. The CDR3 extends over 16 amino acids. This chain's CDR3 is CASSPGEGKGVTEAFF. CDR3 in DNA: TGTGCCAGCAGCCCGGGGGAGGGAAAGGGAGTCACTGAAGCTTTCTTT.

The chain combines TRBV12-2 with TRBJ1-2; the table's D call, TRBD1, was not checked against the DNA. TRBV12-2 is described as a pseudogene. The CDR3 has 19 amino acids. The CDR3, as DNA: TGTGCAAGTCGCTTAGCTTCATCAACCGGGACAGCGACCCTCTATGGCTACACCTTC. Amino acid sequence: CASRLASSTGTATLYGYTF.

The chain is built from TRBV2 and TRBJ2-5; perhaps TRBD2 as D (5 bases). This CDR3 is built from 12 residues. Per the germline V gene, CDR1 is SNHLY and CDR2 is FYNNEI. The ends were cut back, 2 bases at V and 7 bases at J, with 8 bases in the middle. In DNA form, the CDR3 reads TGTGCCAGCAGTGAACGGGAAGGGACCCAGTACTTC. It yields the protein CASSEREGTQYF.

The chain combines TRBV19 with TRBJ1-5, with D possibly matching TRBD1 (6 bases). Trimming stripped 6 bases from V and 0 bases from J, with 18 bases between. The germline CDR1 and CDR2 sequences are LNHDA and SQIVND (reference sequence). The CDR3 is 17 amino acids. The CDR3 bases are TGTGCCAGTAGGCCAGATCTTGGACAGTTTAGCAATCAGCCCCAGCATTTT. It specifies CASRPDLGQFSNQPQHF. The full variable domain, in which reference TRBV19 and TRBJ1-5 provide the parts outside the CDR3, is DGGITQSPKYLFRKEGQNVTLSCEQNLNHDAMYWYRQDPGQGLRLIYYSQIVNDFQKGDIAEGYSVSREKKESFPLTVTSAQKNPTAFYLCASRPDLGQFSNQPQHFGDGTRLSIL.

The chain joins TRBV19 to TRBJ1-5, with D hard to call. Germline V lookup: CDR1 LNHDA, CDR2 SQIVND (reference sequence). The germline V and J ends were trimmed by 5 bases and 0 bases, with 2 bases remaining between them. There are 12 residues in the CDR3. The CDR3 nucleotides read TGTGCCAGTAGTTTTAGCAATCAGCCCCAGCATTTT. It codes for CASSFSNQPQHF. Full variable domain (rest looked up from reference TRBV19 and TRBJ1-5): DGGITQSPKYLFRKEGQNVTLSCEQNLNHDAMYWYRQDPGQGLRLIYYSQIVNDFQKGDIAEGYSVSREKKESFPLTVTSAQKNPTAFYLCASSFSNQPQHFGDGTRLSIL.

This sequence joins TRBV6-5 and TRBJ2-1; D is perhaps TRBD1 (5 bases). V lost 5 bases, J lost 9 bases, and 14 bases lay in between. The CDR3 loop spans 13 amino acids. Germline assignment: CDR1 MNHEY and CDR2 SVGAGI. In nucleotides, the CDR3 is TGTGCCAGCAGTAGGGGCGGCCAGGGTGAGCAGTTCTTC. Its protein is CASSRGGQGEQFF.

The chain has TRBV6-1 and TRBJ2-7; unclear D gene. The CDR3 contains 12 residues. V shed 6 bases and J shed 4 bases, with 10 bases lying between them. Per the germline V gene, CDR1 is MNHNS and CDR2 is SASEGT. The CDR3: CASRYGNYEQYF. CDR3 sequence (DNA): TGTGCCAGCAGGTACGGTAATTACGAGCAGTACTTC.

The chain employs TRBV10-3 and TRBJ1-5; D may be TRBD1 (5 bases). In germline, CDR1 is ENHRY, CDR2 SYGVKD. The V end was cut by 3 bases, the J end by 2 bases, with 14 bases between. The CDR3 extends over 16 amino acids. The CDR3 region is CAISEGKRGGNQPQHF. The CDR3 DNA follows: TGTGCCATCAGTGAAGGGAAAAGGGGTGGCAATCAGCCCCAGCATTTT.

The V and J genes are TRBV19 and TRBJ1-1, with D maybe TRBD1 (5 bases). From germline, CDR1 is LNHDA and CDR2 SQIVND (reference sequence). With 4 bases removed from V and 4 bases from J, the gap between germline ends came to 16 bases. The CDR3 sequence is 15 residues long. The CDR3 DNA reads as TGTGCCAGTAGTACTACTTGGGACTTTGCCACTGAAGCTTTCTTT. Protein: CASSTTWDFATEAFF.

V and J are TRBV5-1 and TRBJ2-3; weak D call: TRBD1 (7 bases). This CDR3 is built from 13 residues. V lost 7 bases and J lost 5, with 14 bases in between. Germline V gives CDR1 SGHRS, CDR2 YFSETQ. The CDR3 DNA reads as TGCGCCAGCCTGGAGGGGGCGGGAGATACGCAGTATTTT. It specifies CASLEGAGDTQYF.

This clone has just one count. CDR3 loop: CASKGREGPGYEQFF. The CDR3 DNA sequence: TGTGCCAGTAAGGGCAGGGAGGGGCCGGGGTATGAGCAGTTCTTC. The chain employs TRBV19 and TRBJ2-1; TRBD2 agrees at 7 bases. In germline, CDR1 is LNHDA, CDR2 SQIVND (reference sequence). J was trimmed by 8 bases and V by 7 bases; bases with no gene match: 14. The CDR3 runs to 15 residues.

The rearrangement joins TRBV6-6 to TRBJ2-3; no clear D gene. The CDR3 covers 15 residues. The V end lost 4 bases, the J end lost 0 bases, and 11 bases lay between the germline ends. Germline V lookup: CDR1 MNHNY, CDR2 SVGAGI (reference sequence). The CDR3 region has the DNA TGTGCCAGCAGTTCTTCTTGGGGAAGCACAGATACGCAGTATTTT. Translating it yields CASSSSWGSTDTQYF.

In its sample, this clone was seen once. V is TRBV19 and J is TRBJ1-4; D might be TRBD1 (5 bases). The CDR3 spans 13 residues. V gave up 6 bases and J gave up 7 bases, with 12 bases separating them. CDR1 LNHDA and CDR2 SQIVND come from the germline V gene (reference sequence). The CDR3 nucleotides are TGTGCCAGTAGAGGCAGGGAAGCTGAAAAACTGTTTTTT. The encoded protein is CASRGREAEKLFF.

V is TRBV6-5 and J is TRBJ2-3; D is possibly TRBD1 (6 bases). Trimming left V 5 bases short and J 8 bases short, with 17 bases between. Germline CDR1 reads MNHEY; CDR2 reads SVGAGI. The CDR3 totals 14 residues. The DNA of the CDR3 is TGTGCCAGCAGTACGGACAGATTTCAGGGTACGCAGTATTTT. This translates into CASSTDRFQGTQYF.